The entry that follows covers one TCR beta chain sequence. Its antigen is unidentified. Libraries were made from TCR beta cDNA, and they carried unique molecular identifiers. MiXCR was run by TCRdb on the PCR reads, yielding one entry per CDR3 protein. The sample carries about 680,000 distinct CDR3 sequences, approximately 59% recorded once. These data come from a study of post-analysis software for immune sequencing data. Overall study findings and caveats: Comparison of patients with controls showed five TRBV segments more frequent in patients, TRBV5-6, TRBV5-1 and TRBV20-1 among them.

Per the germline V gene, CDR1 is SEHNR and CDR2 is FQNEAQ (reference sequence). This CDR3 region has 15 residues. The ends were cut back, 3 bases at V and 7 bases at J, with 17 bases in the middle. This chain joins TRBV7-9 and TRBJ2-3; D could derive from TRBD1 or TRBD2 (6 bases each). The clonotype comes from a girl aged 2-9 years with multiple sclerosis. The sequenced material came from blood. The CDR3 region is CASSFMGGAGNTQYF. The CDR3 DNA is TGTGCCAGCAGCTTCATGGGGGGCGCGGGGAATACGCAGTATTTT.